This is a list of T cell receptor beta chains from one sample in a study of cytomegalovirus exposure and HLA in healthy donors. Repertoires were generated with immunoSEQ multiplex PCR, while TCRdb's copy carries only in-frame clones and drops some. Seen here are 150,000 to 200,000 clones, about three quarters observed once, and the top ten hold 0.95% to 1.4%. Sample: PBMCs. These receptors were collected from a middle-aged woman in good health and CMV-seronegative. Each CDR3 is given with its conserved first and last residue. Each record gives: clone size, CDR3 length, J gene, D gene, V gene, CDR3 protein, CDR3 DNA. D genes are given only for firm matches. Size is omitted from some rows. Given values are once, few, many or a class for expanded clones.

clone_size: NA
cdr3_length: 14
j_call: TRBJ1-4
d_call: NA
v_call: TRBV6-1
cdr3_aa: CASSGGGILEKLFF
cdr3_nt: TGTGCCAGCAGCGGGGGGGGAATTCTCGAAAAACTGTTTTTT

clone_size: NA
cdr3_length: 14
j_call: TRBJ2-1
d_call: TRBD1
v_call: TRBV9
cdr3_aa: CASSTWTGNNEQFF
cdr3_nt: TGTGCCAGCAGCACCTGGACAGGGAATAATGAGCAGTTCTTC

clone_size: NA
cdr3_length: 14
j_call: TRBJ2-3
d_call: TRBD2
v_call: TRBV2
cdr3_aa: CASSGGRGSDTQYF
cdr3_nt: TGTGCCAGCAGTGGCGGGAGAGGGTCAGATACGCAGTATTTT

clone_size: NA
cdr3_length: 16
j_call: TRBJ1-5
d_call: NA
v_call: TRBV4-1
cdr3_aa: CASSQGRGISNQPQHF
cdr3_nt: TGCGCCAGCAGCCAAGGTAGAGGGATTAGCAATCAGCCCCAGCATTTT

clone_size: NA
cdr3_length: 15
j_call: TRBJ2-2
d_call: TRBD2
v_call: TRBV11-1
cdr3_aa: CASSYSGADTGELFF
cdr3_nt: TGTGCCAGCAGCTATAGCGGGGCGGACACCGGGGAGCTGTTTTTT

clone_size: NA
cdr3_length: 14
j_call: TRBJ2-2
d_call: TRBD2
v_call: TRBV10-3
cdr3_aa: CAIQREGNTGELFF
cdr3_nt: TGTGCCATCCAGCGGGAGGGAAACACCGGGGAGCTGTTTTTT

clone_size: once
cdr3_length: 13
j_call: TRBJ1-4
d_call: NA
v_call: TRBV11-3
cdr3_aa: CASSLTDGSRLFF
cdr3_nt: TGTGCCAGCAGCCTGACCGACGGGTCGCGACTGTTTTTT

clone_size: NA
cdr3_length: 15
j_call: TRBJ1-3
d_call: NA
v_call: TRBV9
cdr3_aa: CASSVGSVSGNTIYF
cdr3_nt: TGTGCCAGCAGCGTCGGGAGCGTCTCTGGAAACACCATATATTTT

clone_size: NA
cdr3_length: 13
j_call: TRBJ1-1
d_call: NA
v_call: TRBV23-1
cdr3_aa: CASSQCENTEAFF
cdr3_nt: TGCGCCAGCAGTCAATGCGAAAACACTGAAGCTTTCTTT

clone_size: few
cdr3_length: 14
j_call: TRBJ1-2
d_call: NA
v_call: TRBV7-2
cdr3_aa: CASTRGGAHYGYTF
cdr3_nt: TGTGCCAGCACCCGAGGGGGGGCGCACTATGGCTACACCTTC

clone_size: NA
cdr3_length: 17
j_call: TRBJ2-2
d_call: TRBD2
v_call: TRBV19
cdr3_aa: CASSIILAGVGGGELFF
cdr3_nt: TGTGCCAGTAGTATCATACTAGCGGGAGTTGGCGGCGGGGAGCTGTTTTTT

clone_size: NA
cdr3_length: 15
j_call: TRBJ1-2
d_call: NA
v_call: TRBV6-1
cdr3_aa: CASSENRGGNYGYTF
cdr3_nt: TGTGCCAGCAGTGAAAATCGGGGGGGCAACTATGGCTACACCTTC

clone_size: NA
cdr3_length: 14
j_call: TRBJ2-1
d_call: TRBD2
v_call: TRBV29-1
cdr3_aa: CSGYTSGLYNEQFF
cdr3_nt: TGCAGCGGATATACTAGCGGACTCTACAATGAGCAGTTCTTC

clone_size: NA
cdr3_length: 13
j_call: TRBJ1-2
d_call: NA
v_call: TRBV27
cdr3_aa: CASSLLANYGYTF
cdr3_nt: TGTGCCAGCAGTTTACTTGCTAACTATGGCTACACCTTC

clone_size: NA
cdr3_length: 18
j_call: TRBJ2-1
d_call: TRBD1
v_call: TRBV19
cdr3_aa: CASSIESSRQGPYNEQFF
cdr3_nt: TGTGCCAGTAGTATCGAAAGTTCACGACAGGGTCCCTACAATGAGCAGTTCTTC

clone_size: NA
cdr3_length: 16
j_call: TRBJ2-1
d_call: TRBD2
v_call: TRBV7-3
cdr3_aa: CASSPHASGILGEQFF
cdr3_nt: TGTGCCAGCAGCCCCCATGCTAGCGGGATATTGGGTGAGCAGTTCTTC

clone_size: once
cdr3_length: 16
j_call: TRBJ2-3
d_call: TRBD2
v_call: TRBV13
cdr3_aa: CASSLRRWREGDTQYF
cdr3_nt: TGTGCCAGCAGCCTTAGGAGGTGGCGGGAGGGGGATACGCAGTATTTT

clone_size: NA
cdr3_length: 14
j_call: TRBJ1-6
d_call: TRBD1
v_call: TRBV5-6
cdr3_aa: CASTTDRGNSPLHF
cdr3_nt: TGTGCCAGCACCACGGACAGGGGTAATTCACCCCTCCACTTT

clone_size: NA
cdr3_length: 14
j_call: TRBJ2-1
d_call: NA
v_call: TRBV5-6
cdr3_aa: CASSLGQNYNEQFF
cdr3_nt: TGTGCCAGCAGCTTGGGGCAGAATTACAATGAGCAGTTCTTC

clone_size: NA
cdr3_length: 13
j_call: TRBJ2-2
d_call: NA
v_call: TRBV7-2
cdr3_aa: CASSPQGTGELFF
cdr3_nt: TGTGCCAGCAGTCCACAGGGTACCGGGGAGCTGTTTTTT

clone_size: NA
cdr3_length: 18
j_call: TRBJ1-5
d_call: NA
v_call: TRBV7-7
cdr3_aa: CASSQTRLEGTSNQPQHF
cdr3_nt: TGTGCCAGCAGCCAGACGCGGTTGGAGGGGACTTCCAATCAGCCCCAGCATTTT

clone_size: NA
cdr3_length: 13
j_call: TRBJ2-7
d_call: TRBD1
v_call: TRBV18
cdr3_aa: CASSTDRAGEQYF
cdr3_nt: TGTGCCAGCTCAACTGACAGGGCCGGCGAGCAGTACTTC

clone_size: NA
cdr3_length: 16
j_call: TRBJ2-2
d_call: NA
v_call: TRBV7-3
cdr3_aa: CASSLGPGRNTGELFF
cdr3_nt: TGTGCCAGCAGCTTAGGCCCGGGAAGGAACACCGGGGAGCTGTTTTTT

clone_size: NA
cdr3_length: 14
j_call: TRBJ2-2
d_call: NA
v_call: TRBV7-9
cdr3_aa: CASSLVAFPGELFF
cdr3_nt: TGTGCCAGCAGCTTAGTGGCTTTTCCCGGGGAGCTGTTTTTT

clone_size: NA
cdr3_length: 15
j_call: TRBJ1-4
d_call: NA
v_call: TRBV19
cdr3_aa: CASRVWQSNNEKLFF
cdr3_nt: TGTGCCAGTAGAGTTTGGCAGTCAAATAATGAAAAACTGTTTTTT

clone_size: NA
cdr3_length: 16
j_call: TRBJ1-4
d_call: TRBD1
v_call: TRBV25-1
cdr3_aa: CASSAERDRPNEKLFF
cdr3_nt: TGTGCCAGCAGTGCCGAAAGGGACAGACCTAACGAAAAACTGTTTTTT

clone_size: NA
cdr3_length: 15
j_call: TRBJ2-3
d_call: TRBD2
v_call: TRBV9
cdr3_aa: CASSVGSGDTDTQYF
cdr3_nt: TGTGCCAGCAGCGTAGGGAGCGGGGACACAGATACGCAGTATTTT

clone_size: few
cdr3_length: 16
j_call: TRBJ2-1
d_call: NA
v_call: TRBV9
cdr3_aa: CASSVAPGAGINEQFF
cdr3_nt: TGTGCCAGCAGCGTAGCTCCGGGAGCAGGGATCAATGAGCAGTTCTTC

clone_size: NA
cdr3_length: 17
j_call: TRBJ2-6
d_call: NA
v_call: TRBV9
cdr3_aa: CASSGTTLLSGANVLTF
cdr3_nt: TGTGCCAGCAGCGGGACAACCCTTTTATCTGGGGCCAACGTCCTGACTTTC

clone_size: NA
cdr3_length: 14
j_call: TRBJ1-1
d_call: NA
v_call: TRBV19
cdr3_aa: CASSIGQKNTEAFF
cdr3_nt: TGTGCCAGTAGTATAGGGCAGAAGAACACTGAAGCTTTCTTT

clone_size: NA
cdr3_length: 16
j_call: TRBJ1-1
d_call: NA
v_call: TRBV7-2
cdr3_aa: CASSFGWVTMNTEAFF
cdr3_nt: TGTGCCAGCAGCTTCGGGTGGGTGACTATGAACACTGAAGCTTTCTTT

clone_size: few
cdr3_length: 17
j_call: TRBJ2-3
d_call: TRBD2
v_call: TRBV11-2
cdr3_aa: CASSPRLTGRATDTQYF
cdr3_nt: TGTGCCAGCAGCCCGCGACTCACCGGGAGGGCCACAGATACGCAGTATTTT

clone_size: NA
cdr3_length: 14
j_call: TRBJ1-5
d_call: NA
v_call: TRBV28
cdr3_aa: CASSLWQGNQPQHF
cdr3_nt: TGTGCCAGCAGTTTATGGCAGGGAAATCAGCCCCAGCATTTT

clone_size: NA
cdr3_length: 14
j_call: TRBJ2-3
d_call: NA
v_call: TRBV30
cdr3_aa: CAWSELRETDTQYF
cdr3_nt: TGTGCCTGGAGCGAATTGAGGGAGACAGATACGCAGTATTTT

clone_size: NA
cdr3_length: 15
j_call: TRBJ2-7
d_call: TRBD1
v_call: TRBV19
cdr3_aa: CASSMRTGEVGEQYF
cdr3_nt: TGTGCCAGTAGTATGAGGACAGGGGAGGTCGGCGAGCAGTACTTC

clone_size: NA
cdr3_length: 15
j_call: TRBJ1-2
d_call: TRBD1
v_call: TRBV6-5
cdr3_aa: CASNSVPGTGDGYTF
cdr3_nt: TGTGCCAGCAATTCAGTCCCCGGGACAGGGGATGGCTACACCTTC

clone_size: NA
cdr3_length: 18
j_call: TRBJ1-5
d_call: TRBD1
v_call: TRBV5-5
cdr3_aa: CASSLGSGRGTAGQPQHF
cdr3_nt: TGTGCCAGCAGCCTAGGATCTGGCAGGGGGACCGCCGGTCAGCCCCAGCATTTT

clone_size: NA
cdr3_length: 13
j_call: TRBJ1-2
d_call: NA
v_call: TRBV28
cdr3_aa: CASSLEGFYGYTF
cdr3_nt: TGTGCCAGCAGTTTGGAGGGCTTCTATGGCTACACCTTC

clone_size: NA
cdr3_length: 15
j_call: TRBJ1-1
d_call: NA
v_call: TRBV5-1
cdr3_aa: CASSLHLGQNTEAFF
cdr3_nt: TGCGCCAGCAGCTTGCATTTAGGACAGAACACTGAAGCTTTCTTT

clone_size: NA
cdr3_length: 15
j_call: TRBJ1-5
d_call: NA
v_call: TRBV6-1
cdr3_aa: CASNGGHGVGQPQHF
cdr3_nt: TGTGCCAGCAATGGAGGGCATGGGGTGGGACAGCCCCAGCATTTT

clone_size: NA
cdr3_length: 11
j_call: TRBJ1-2
d_call: TRBD1
v_call: TRBV2
cdr3_aa: CASSLGTVYTF
cdr3_nt: TGTGCCAGCAGTCTGGGGACAGTTTACACCTTC

clone_size: NA
cdr3_length: 14
j_call: TRBJ2-1
d_call: TRBD2
v_call: TRBV7-3
cdr3_aa: CASSVSSGTYEQFF
cdr3_nt: TGTGCCAGCAGCGTCTCTAGCGGGACTTATGAGCAGTTCTTC

clone_size: few
cdr3_length: 14
j_call: TRBJ1-2
d_call: NA
v_call: TRBV11-1
cdr3_aa: CASSLGPRVGGYTF
cdr3_nt: TGTGCCAGCAGCTTGGGCCCCAGGGTCGGTGGCTACACCTTC

clone_size: NA
cdr3_length: 11
j_call: TRBJ1-4
d_call: NA
v_call: TRBV20-1
cdr3_aa: CSASVGEKLFF
cdr3_nt: TGCAGTGCTTCGGTCGGTGAAAAACTGTTTTTT

clone_size: NA
cdr3_length: 14
j_call: TRBJ1-1
d_call: NA
v_call: TRBV19
cdr3_aa: CASSSPGLNTEAFF
cdr3_nt: TGTGCCAGTAGTAGCCCAGGGTTGAACACTGAAGCTTTCTTT

clone_size: NA
cdr3_length: 14
j_call: TRBJ2-3
d_call: NA
v_call: TRBV30
cdr3_aa: CAWSTLATGHTQYF
cdr3_nt: TGTGCCTGGAGCACGCTAGCGACGGGTCATACGCAGTATTTT

clone_size: few
cdr3_length: 15
j_call: TRBJ2-1
d_call: TRBD2
v_call: TRBV2
cdr3_aa: CASRRLAGGGDEQFF
cdr3_nt: TGTGCCAGCAGAAGACTAGCGGGAGGAGGGGATGAGCAGTTCTTC

clone_size: NA
cdr3_length: 16
j_call: TRBJ1-2
d_call: NA
v_call: TRBV27
cdr3_aa: CASSLSSRGGLYGYTF
cdr3_nt: TGTGCCAGCAGTTTATCGAGTAGGGGGGGCCTCTATGGCTACACCTTC

clone_size: NA
cdr3_length: 13
j_call: TRBJ1-2
d_call: NA
v_call: TRBV7-2
cdr3_aa: CATSRPENYGYTF
cdr3_nt: TGTGCCACCTCAAGACCGGAGAACTATGGCTACACCTTC

clone_size: NA
cdr3_length: 14
j_call: TRBJ2-7
d_call: TRBD1
v_call: TRBV2
cdr3_aa: CASRAGTGDYEQYF
cdr3_nt: TGTGCCAGCAGGGCCGGGACAGGCGATTACGAGCAGTACTTC

clone_size: NA
cdr3_length: 16
j_call: TRBJ1-1
d_call: TRBD1
v_call: TRBV6-5
cdr3_aa: CASSYGGPRGQTEAFF
cdr3_nt: TGTGCCAGCAGTTACGGAGGCCCCAGGGGGCAAACTGAAGCTTTCTTT